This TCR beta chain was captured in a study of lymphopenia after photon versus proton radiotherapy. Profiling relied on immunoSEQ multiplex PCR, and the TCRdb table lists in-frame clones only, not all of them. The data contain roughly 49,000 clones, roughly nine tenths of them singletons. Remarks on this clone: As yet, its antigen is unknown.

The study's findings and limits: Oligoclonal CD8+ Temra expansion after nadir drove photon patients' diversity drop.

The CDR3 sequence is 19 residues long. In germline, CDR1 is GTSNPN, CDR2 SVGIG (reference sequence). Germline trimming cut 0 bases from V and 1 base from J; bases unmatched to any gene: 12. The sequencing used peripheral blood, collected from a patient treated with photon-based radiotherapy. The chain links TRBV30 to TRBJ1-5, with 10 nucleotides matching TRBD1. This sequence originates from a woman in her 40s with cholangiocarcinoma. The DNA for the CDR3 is TGTGCCTGGAGTGTCGGGACAGGGGTAAGGGATGTGAGCAATCAGCCCCAGCATTTT. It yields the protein CAWSVGTGVRDVSNQPQHF. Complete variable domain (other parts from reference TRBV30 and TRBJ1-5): SQTIHQWPATLVQPVGSPLSLECTVEGTSNPNLYWYRQAAGRGLQLLFYSVGIGQISSEVPQNLSASRPQDRQFILSSKKLLLSDSGFYLCAWSVGTGVRDVSNQPQHFGDGTRLSIL.